Below, 9 T cell receptor beta chains from the same sample are listed, as sequenced in a study of T cell responses to AZD1222 COVID-19 vaccine. Clones were sequenced by immunoSEQ multiplex PCR, and TCRdb holds only the in-frame ones, with some missing. In the table there are around 94,000 clones, about 88% of which are singletons. Source: peripheral blood, taken on day 0 of AZD1222 vaccination. Receptor source: an adult in good health.

V is TRBV18 and J is TRBJ2-7; D unclear. Germline-derived CDR1 and CDR2 are KGHSH and LQKENI. V shed 6 bases and J shed 3 bases, with 15 bases lying between them. The CDR3 runs to 14 residues. CDR3 in DNA: TGTGCCAGCTCGCCGGAATCTGCAGACTACGAGCAGTACTTC. Translation gives CASSPESADYEQYF.

The genes are TRBV28 and TRBJ1-6, with D possibly being TRBD1 (5 bases). In germline, CDR1 is MDHEN, CDR2 SYDVKM. V shed 5 bases and J shed 8 bases, with 10 bases lying between them. CDR3 length equals 13 residues. As DNA, the CDR3 is TGTGCCAGCAGTGTCACAGGTGATTCACCCCTCCACTTT. Encoded protein: CASSVTGDSPLHF.

This rearrangement joins TRBV28 to TRBJ2-1; D unclear. CDR3 length: 14 residues. Trimming shortened V by 2 bases and J by 8 bases, and 13 bases separated the two germline ends. The germline gives CDR1 MDHEN, CDR2 SYDVKM. The CDR3 loop is CASSLIGRVDEQFF. The CDR3 bases are TGTGCCAGCAGTTTAATCGGTAGGGTCGATGAGCAGTTCTTC.

The chain has TRBV12-3 or TRBV12-4 and TRBJ1-1, with D unresolved. V was cut by 6 bases and J by 0 bases, with 8 bases left in between. The CDR3 sequence is 13 residues long. CDR3 residues: CASRANMNTEAFF. The CDR3 nucleotides are TGTGCCAGCAGGGCAAATATGAACACTGAAGCTTTCTTT.

The chain is built from TRBV7-3 and TRBJ1-4, with TRBD1 identical over 8 bases. The CDR3 loop spans 13 amino acids. The junction had 4 bases not matched to a gene; V was cut back by 5 bases and J by 8 bases. The germline CDR1 and CDR2 sequences are SGHTA and FQGTGA. This CDR3 is CASSQGAGEKLFF. The CDR3 DNA sequence: TGTGCCAGCAGCCAGGGGGCGGGGGAAAAACTGTTTTTT.

This rearrangement joins TRBV7-9 to TRBJ1-1, with a tentative D call TRBD1 (6 bases). V was shortened by 5 bases and J by 4 bases, with 8 bases between the two germline ends. The CDR3 is 12 residues long. Germline V gene sequence: CDR1 SEHNR, CDR2 FQNEAQ (reference sequence). Here the CDR3 reads CASSEGVTEAFF. The CDR3 DNA follows: TGTGCCAGCAGCGAGGGGGTCACTGAAGCTTTCTTT.

The J gene is TRBJ2-1, the V gene TRBV5-6; D not resolved. The V gene lost 4 bases and the J gene lost 6 bases, with 11 bases spanning the gap. CDR1 is SGHDT and CDR2 is YYEEEE in the germline V gene. The CDR3 totals 13 residues. This chain's CDR3 is CASSHGVGNEQFF. The CDR3, as DNA: TGTGCCAGCAGCCACGGCGTTGGCAATGAGCAGTTCTTC.

The rearrangement uses TRBV4-3 and TRBJ1-3, with D unresolved. The CDR3 length is 17 residues. CDR1 and CDR2 from the germline V gene are LGHNA and YSLEER. Trimming cost V 0 bases and J 0 bases, with 12 bases left between them. The CDR3 is CASSQDIQWGSGNTIYF. Here the CDR3 DNA reads TGCGCCAGCAGCCAAGATATTCAGTGGGGCTCTGGAAACACCATATATTTT.

V usage is TRBV6-5 and J usage is TRBJ1-1; maybe TRBD1 (5 bases). Trimming pared 6 bases from V and 11 bases from J, leaving 19 bases between. This CDR3 is 13 amino acids long. Germline CDR1 MNHEY, CDR2 SVGAGI. The DNA of the CDR3 is TGTGCCAGCAGCAATGGGGCGGGTTTGGAGGCTTTCTTT. Its protein product is CASSNGAGLEAFF.